These T cell receptor beta chains were read from a single sample in a study of OX40 agonist ivuxolimab in advanced cancers. The data were produced by immunoSEQ multiplex PCR, yet TCRdb's version contains in-frame clones alone and is incomplete. This table has 60,000 to 85,000 clones, around 92% appearing once. The sequencing used CD4+ or CD8+ T cells sorted from blood, collected in a trial of the OX40 agonist ivuxolimab. Receptors were obtained from an adult with an advanced solid tumor such as melanoma, head and neck, liver or kidney cancer. Each CDR3 is given without its conserved first and last residue.

j_call,v_call,cdr3_aa
TRBJ1-1,TRBV5-4,ASSTTQLNTEAF
TRBJ2-7,TRBV15,ATSPDGFSYEQY
TRBJ1-5,TRBV30,AWSVPGVPPQH
TRBJ2-4,TRBV6-6,ASSGGTGANIQY
TRBJ2-1,TRBV6-1,ASSEAPAGGPGDEQF
TRBJ2-1,TRBV10-3,AISELPRGSQDEQF
TRBJ2-1,TRBV15,ATSRTGTSGRSQF
TRBJ2-7,TRBV7-2,ASSLVARTYEQY
TRBJ2-5,TRBV5-8,ASSFRLAGTETQY
TRBJ1-1,TRBV5-1,ASSQRAENTEAF
TRBJ2-1,TRBV11-3,ASSTWGTSGYNEQF
TRBJ1-1,TRBV7-9,ASIPAAGTNTEAF
TRBJ2-3,TRBV7-9,ASSLVDGNTDTQY
TRBJ2-3,TRBV19,ASSIAGADTQY
TRBJ2-7,TRBV25-1,ASSAPSGLAGGEQY
TRBJ1-2,TRBV4-1,ASSQDAPRNYGYT
TRBJ2-5,TRBV19,ASSIIGVTQETQY
TRBJ2-7,TRBV20-1,SARSRYEQY
TRBJ1-5,TRBV2,ASSDQGGSNQPQH
TRBJ1-1,TRBV6-5,ASSYMRGTEAF
TRBJ1-5,TRBV15,ATSRDGAYSLDQPQH
TRBJ1-1,TRBV2,ASSTPGLREGVMNTEAF
TRBJ1-2,TRBV4-1,ASSQPTGPLAGYT